Described below is a single TCR beta chain sequence and its context. The library came from three nested PCR rounds adapted from ARM-PCR protocols. TCRdb used MiXCR to reprocess the multiplex PCR reads, holding one entry per CDR3 protein. The sample has approximately 75,000 distinct CDR3 sequences; roughly 80% are singletons. This sample's RNA came from whole unsorted tissue. CDR3 length: 15 residues. Germline-derived CDR1 and CDR2 are MGHRA and YSYEKL. Trimming stripped 1 base from V and 3 bases from J, with 10 bases between. This specimen belongs to a study of tumor and adjacent non-tumor tissue in lung cancer.

This chain joins TRBV4-1 and TRBJ1-5; D gene uncertain. The sample taken for sequencing was lung tumor tissue. This receptor was identified in a woman in her 50s with non-small cell lung cancer. The CDR3 DNA sequence: TGCGCCAGCAGCCAAGTTCCTGAGTCCAATCAGCCCCAGCATTTT. Protein product: CASSQVPESNQPQHF.